This T cell receptor beta chain was sequenced in a study of shared clonotypes between healthy human individuals. The CDR3 is 16 amino acids. Germline CDR1 SNHLY, CDR2 FYNNEI. Trimming removed 4 bases at V and 2 bases at J, with 16 bases between. Sorted subsets were amplified in replicate PCRs using 200 ng DNA, 25,000 to 30,000 T cell genomes. The protocol was immunoSEQ multiplex PCR, while the TCRdb copy is restricted to in-frame clones and leaves out a portion. Here the sample spans about 1 million clones, approximately 70% being singletons. The sample taken for sequencing was memory CD4+ T cells sorted from blood. Stated subset: CD45RA-negative fraction. This TCR was sampled from a man in his late teens or twenties in good health. This chain connects TRBV2 to TRBJ2-3, with D possibly being TRBD1 or TRBD2 (6 bases each). The CDR3 DNA reads TGTGCCAGCAGTGCCACAGCCTGGGGGGCCACAGATACGCAGTATTTT. Protein sequence: CASSATAWGATDTQYF.